This entry describes one T cell receptor (beta chain). Its antigen specificity is not known. Per-nucleotide qualities are absent, and no much larger clonotype sits a single base away. This record belongs to a study of cytomegalovirus exposure and HLA in healthy donors (dated by TCRdb to 2015 to 2018). Describing the broader study: An earlier analysis of some 600 of the donors reported around 280 Gb of sequence data and 90 million to 120 million unique TCR beta sequences obtained from about 170 million T cells. To predict cytomegalovirus infection status, the study brought together high-throughput TCR immunosequencing, statistical association of individual TCRs with disease status, and machine learning. To study patterns of TCR occurrence, a later analysis re-analyzed previously published TCR beta repertoires from several hundred donors and added high-resolution HLA genotyping. The number of donors typed differed by locus, with roughly 620-630 for A, B, C, DRB1 and DQB1, 522 for DQA1, nearly 610 for DPA1, and some 440 for DPB1. Alongside the repertoire data, information on donor age, sex, ethnicity and CMV serostatus was compiled. Roughly 5 DR-DQ haplotypes were handled as single units for association and clustering because linkage in the cohort was strong. An early release covering roughly 600 HLA-typed donors comprised about 300 gigabases of sequencing data and tens of millions of unique TCR sequences. Genome-wide SNP genotypes for about 55% of the roughly 670 donors were used in a later genetic analysis, which treated that subset as a discovery cohort. The study aimed to test whether signatures of past pathogen exposure could be identified by cataloging public T cell receptors. Across around 400 genotyped donors of the cohort, an average of about 220,000 unique TCR beta nucleotide sequences per donor were sequenced, and around 20% of those sequences were non-productive. The genetic ancestry cluster associated with self-reported Caucasian donors included 65% to 90% of the approximately 430 genotyped donors. To decide whether each TCR beta V gene segment behaved as functional or pseudogenic, an earlier analysis of nearly 600 of the donors relied on high-throughput TCR beta sequencing. Class I and class II HLA loci were covered by the typing at four-digit resolution. Using immunosequencing, the study profiled T cell repertoires from 550 to 750 subjects and related those repertoires to cytomegalovirus serostatus. Besides the first cohort of roughly 640 subjects, a separate validation cohort made up of 120 or so different subjects was used. Every discovery cohort repertoire had been produced on one sequencing platform. Rather than using new phenotypic data, the later analysis identified candidate immune exposures from TCR beta sequences and from how often those sequences occurred across donors.

According to the germline V gene, CDR1 reads SGDLS and CDR2 reads YYNGEE. V lost 0 bases and J lost 0 bases, and the count of bases not matched to a germline gene is 3. Spanning cysteine to phenylalanine, the CDR3 consists of 16 amino acids. The kept DNA is CDR3 alone, 48 bases in frame from the first base. Library prep was done by the immunoSEQ multiplex PCR assay. A mixture of 60 forward primers for TCR Vbeta segments and 13 reverse primers for TCR Jbeta segments was used in the multiplex PCR. Amplification of the CDR3 region of rearranged TCR beta genes was performed with a multiplex PCR assay on genomic DNA. The amplified TCR beta libraries were sequenced on the Illumina HiSeq System as 87-base-pair reads. The authors' pipeline ran thus. A later analysis counted tens of millions of unique TCR beta chains across the 500 to 850 repertoires, and some 11 million of these chains were shared by at least two donors. To remove PCR and sequencing errors, raw reads were error-corrected and collapsed into unique sequences using a nearest-neighbor algorithm that merged closely related sequences. Alignment of CDR3 sequences to IMGT reference sequences was used to assign V, D and J gene segments. For a sequence to be retained, a match of at least six nucleotides to both a V gene segment and a J gene segment was required. A rearrangement was called productive if the CDR3 had no stop codons and remained in frame with V and J, and every other rearrangement was called non-productive. CDR3 was defined according to IMGT convention as the region running from the second conserved V-encoded cysteine to the conserved J-encoded phenylalanine. The earlier analysis of 587 of the donors excluded any sequence lacking an unambiguous match to a single V gene segment. An earlier analysis of a few hundred of the donors classified V segments as functional when productive rearrangements were above 56.7% and as segregating when the standard deviation between donors was above 5%. A statistical classification framework was developed to diagnose cytomegalovirus status using the catalog of TCR beta chain sequences. In a later analysis, V and J genes were assigned by comparing TCR nucleotide sequences against IMGT/GENE-DB human TR gene sequences. Using the TCRdist pipeline, a later analysis assigned CDR3 sequences along with most-parsimonious VDJ recombination scenarios. In a later analysis, each TCR beta chain was defined by its CDR3 amino acid sequence together with its V-gene family, and reads without a unique V-gene family were excluded. To address suspected cross-contamination and a sequencing artifact, a later analysis removed a few hundred highly shared, low-generation-probability nucleotide sequences. In a later analysis, a clonal expansion index was calculated for each public chain from normalized within-repertoire ranks of inferred template counts. A later analysis computed generation probabilities with a VDJ recombination model fitted to out-of-frame rearrangements, and checked the results against IGoR. In a later analysis, TCR-TCR, TCR-HLA and TCR-CMV co-occurrence was scored with hypergeometric tests, and a repertoire-size bias correction was applied to TCR pairs. A later analysis estimated false discovery rates by permuting HLA or CMV assignments 20 times. In a later analysis, co-occurring TCRs were grouped with DBSCAN, and TCRdist sequence similarity was added when clustering was performed within HLA-allele-positive subsets. Repertoires with fewer than 30,000 or more than 120,000 public chains were left out of co-occurrence clustering, as were a few repertoires with anomalous nucleotide sharing. TCRdb's version of the immuneACCESS table is confined to in-frame rearrangements and falls short of the full clone set. An unresolved V gene accounts for under half of the shortfall where checked; the remainder is of unknown origin. V, J and clone size are those of that table, while D and trimming were read from the DNA. The sample data list some 150,000 clones, and approximately 80% of these were observed just once. The top ten hold 9.5% to 15% of the sample.

The paper as a whole reports these results and caveats: In a later analysis, TCR association rates were found to vary across HLA loci, with the most associated TCRs seen for DRB1 alleles and the fewest for HLA-C alleles. Because counts were too low, about 15 rarely observed V segments, including chromosome 9 orphons, were left out of the earlier analysis of approximately 500 of the donors. At a false discovery rate of 0.05, a later analysis linked around 17,000 TCR beta sequences to specific HLA alleles. Compared with the approximately 710-donor mean, donors in an Asian-associated ancestry cluster had fewer N-insertions in productive TCRs, according to a later genetic analysis. In this cohort, only TCR beta chains were sequenced, and detectable features were limited by the absence of alpha or paired-chain data. According to a later analysis, most CMV-associated TCR beta chains appeared to be HLA-restricted, and the HLA associations seemed to be driven largely by CMV exposure. Across donors, most TCR sequences were observed very rarely, whereas some public TCRs were present in many individuals. The presence/absence analyses assumed that sequencing depth was roughly uniform across donors, and that assumption may not be true. The study listed approximately 150 TCR beta chains as associated with cytomegalovirus. Broadly in line with IMGT annotations, most TCR beta V segments showed up in productive rearrangements about 90% or about 30% of the time in an earlier analysis of 587 of the donors. Immune exposure information for the cohort was limited to CMV serostatus. In vitro tests confirmed that a few of the cytomegalovirus-associated TCR beta chains recognize cytomegalovirus antigens. A further reported finding was that TCR beta sequences accurately predicted the HLA-A and HLA-B alleles for most subjects in the first cohort. A later genetic analysis associated a missense DCLRE1C variant with V-gene and J-gene trimming of TCR beta chains, and an independent cohort replicated the association. HLA typing was unavailable for some donors at each locus, so association tests used only the typed subset. In a later analysis, HLA-associated TCR beta chains showed more clonal expansion and lower generation probabilities than non-associated chains that were equally common. In a later analysis, several top co-occurrence clusters were reported to appear linked to parvovirus B19, influenza, CMV and Epstein-Barr virus. Some IMGT-functional V segments, including TRBV6-2 and TRBV6-3, could not be told apart with the 87-base-pair reads, so those segments were excluded. Linkage disequilibrium might explain the correlated functional status among segregating V segments, but an unknown experimental factor could not be excluded. Cytomegalovirus status was reported to be diagnosed by the classifier with high specificity and sensitivity in both the original and validation cohorts. Assigning TCR associations to individual alleles was difficult when HLA alleles, especially DR and DQ, strongly co-occurred. A cluster of highly shared sequence variants was judged likely to represent a technical artifact of the sequencing pipeline. The authors suggested that the approach could potentially be extended to other disease states and immunological phenotypes.

In total, around 600 healthy bone marrow donors made up the cohort. At the time of sampling, all cohort members were nominally healthy, though unrecorded immune exposures were likely present. The donor was CMV seropositive and was included in the group of 290 or so seropositive cohort members. A peripheral blood sample was collected from each donor, and TCR beta sequencing was performed on peripheral blood mononuclear cells. Genomic DNA extraction from the blood cell samples was performed with the Qiagen DNeasy Blood Extraction Kit. The sample comprised PBMCs. The rearrangement joined TRBV9 to TRBJ1-3; TRBD1 fits 7 bases in the junction. This clonotype was sampled from a man aged 25 to 40 in good health and CMV-seropositive. The encoded CDR3 is CASSVATGASGNTIYF. The base sequence is TGTGCCAGCAGCGTAGCAACAGGGGCCTCTGGAAACACCATATATTTT.